This T cell receptor (beta chain) was observed in a study of CD8 T cells in ankylosing spondylitis. Study results and caveats: A motif in TCR beta, a set of roughly 8 highly homologous variants, appeared characteristic of ankylosing spondylitis blood. Earlier literature documents some of the motif variants in reactive arthritis synovial fluid and blood.

Researchers built TCR beta libraries using quantitative 5'-RACE with molecular barcodes. TCRdb ran MiXCR on the 5' RACE reads and lists one entry per CDR3 protein. This table holds approximately 440,000 distinct CDR3 sequences, about 15% found once. Only a few counts were recorded for this clonotype. What it binds is unknown. The CDR3 has 14 residues. Germline V gene lookup returns CDR1 SGHTA and CDR2 FQGNSA. Trimming left V 4 bases short and J 0 bases short, with 9 bases between. Sequenced input: blood, either unsorted or a sorted T cell fraction (not recorded which). This chain uses TRBV7-2 with TRBJ1-2; tentative D call: TRBD1 (5 bases). This TCR derives from a male donor with ankylosing spondylitis. CDR3 in DNA: TGTGCCAGCAGCTCCGGGGGGGCTAACTATGGCTACACCTTC. This sequence encodes CASSSGGANYGYTF.